This T cell receptor beta chain is from a study of T cell repertoires in cytomegalovirus infection. Study-level findings and limits: Cumulative public TCR beta family frequency identified CMV carriers with the relevant HLA. It was HLA-C-restricted CMV-specific TCR beta clonotypes that dominated the response ex vivo.

Only a few counts were recorded for this clonotype. Antigen specificity is unknown. TCRdb re-called the reads with MiXCR, one entry per CDR3 protein. The table shows around 530,000 distinct CDR3 sequences, with around 27% occurring only once. The CDR3 has 10 residues. From germline, CDR1 is SGHAT and CDR2 FQNNGV. V lost 5 bases, J lost 9 bases, and 7 bases lay in between. This chain links TRBV11-2 with TRBJ1-1; the D is unclear. The sequenced material came from PBMCs. This sequence originates from a human donor in good health (CMV status not recorded). Some clones in this sample may be carry-over from other donors' samples. CDR3: CASSHGKAFF. CDR3 coding DNA: TGTGCCAGCAGCCACGGAAAAGCTTTCTTT.